The rows below give T cell receptor beta chains drawn from one sample of a study of T cell repertoires in cytomegalovirus infection. TCRdb passed the reads through MiXCR, listing each CDR3 protein once. The profile covers 200,000 to 250,000 distinct CDR3 sequences, with 35% to 45% appearing a single time and more than 50% taken by the ten largest. For these receptors, no antigen is known. This specimen was CD8+ T cells from cultured PBMCs, taken from culture after CMV antigen stimulation. The receptors shown here come from a human donor in good health (CMV status not recorded). Some clones in this sample may be carry-over from other donors' samples. CDR3s include the opening cysteine and the closing phenylalanine or tryptophan. D genes are given only for firm matches. Clone size is given for some rows only: seen once, a few or many times, or a class if the clone is expanded.

clone_size d_call j_call v_call cdr3_aa cdr3_nt
many TRBD2 TRBJ2-3 TRBV7-2 CASSPEVPRGGPSTDTQYF TGTGCCAGCAGCCCAGAAGTCCCTCGGGGGGGTCCTAGCACAGATACGCAGTATTTT
few TRBD2 TRBJ2-3 TRBV7-6 CASTRLAETRHTQYF TGTGCCAGCACCAGACTAGCGGAAACCCGACATACGCAGTATTTT
few . TRBJ1-5 TRBV28 CASSFGQRGHQPQHF TGTGCCAGCAGTTTTGGACAGCGGGGTCACCAGCCCCAGCATTTT
. TRBD1 TRBJ2-7 TRBV27 CASSLSSRDRGRYEQYF TGTGCCAGCAGTTTAAGTTCCAGGGACAGGGGGCGGTACGAGCAGTACTTC
few TRBD2 TRBJ2-2 TRBV7-6 CASSIGLAGGELFF TGTGCCAGCAGCATCGGACTAGCGGGGGGGGAGCTGTTTTTT
. TRBD2 TRBJ2-1 TRBV19 CASSMARGGVNEQFF TGTGCCAGTAGTATGGCCCGGGGGGGGGTGAATGAGCAGTTCTTC
. TRBD1 TRBJ1-2 TRBV28 CASSLDVGGGGRSGYTF TGTGCCAGCAGTCTAGACGTAGGAGGGGGCGGCCGTAGTGGCTACACCTTC
. . TRBJ2-3 TRBV5-6 CASSLVGITDTQYF TGTGCCAGCAGCTTGGTGGGGATCACAGATACGCAGTATTTT
. . TRBJ1-1 TRBV7-6 CASSLVAAEAFF TGTGCCAGCAGCTTAGTGGCAGCTGAAGCTTTCTTT
. TRBD1 TRBJ1-5 TRBV27 CASGITGGAHSNQPQHF TGTGCCAGCGGGATCACAGGGGGCGCCCATAGCAATCAGCCCCAGCATTTT
few . TRBJ2-3 TRBV6-2/TRBV6-3 CASSSGLSTDTQYF TGTGCCAGCAGTTCTGGTCTTAGCACAGATACGCAGTATTTT
. TRBD1 TRBJ2-1 TRBV7-9 CASSRSGQGAYNEQFF TGTGCCAGCAGTCGTTCGGGACAGGGCGCCTACAATGAGCAGTTCTTC
. . TRBJ2-7 TRBV2 CASSEFGGTLQPYEQYF TGTGCCAGCAGTGAATTTGGGGGGACCCTGCAACCGTACGAGCAGTACTTC
. TRBD2 TRBJ2-1 TRBV7-6 CASSFRLAGVKRGNEQFF TGTGCCAGCAGCTTTAGACTAGCGGGAGTAAAACGAGGTAATGAGCAGTTCTTC
. TRBD1 TRBJ2-1 TRBV7-2 CASSFRQGPINEQFF TGTGCCAGCAGCTTCAGACAGGGACCGATCAATGAGCAGTTCTTC
few . TRBJ1-2 TRBV19 CASSIPGRSYTF TGTGCCAGTAGTATCCCAGGTCGGAGCTACACCTTC
few TRBD1 TRBJ2-7 TRBV28 CASSPEIGTDYYEQYF TGTGCCAGCAGTCCGGAGATCGGGACAGATTATTACGAGCAGTACTTC
. TRBD1 TRBJ1-1 TRBV7-6 CASSLSATGGPKAEAFF TGTGCCAGCAGCTTAAGCGCGACAGGGGGCCCCAAGGCTGAAGCTTTCTTT
. . TRBJ2-6 TRBV7-9 CASSLPDYSGANVLTF TGTGCCAGCAGCTTACCAGATTACTCTGGGGCCAACGTCCTGACTTTC
few . TRBJ1-5 TRBV28 CASRRDRNSNQPQHF TGTGCCAGCAGGAGAGACAGGAATAGCAATCAGCCCCAGCATTTT
few TRBD1 TRBJ1-2 TRBV27 CASSPRRGEGYTF TGTGCCAGCAGTCCCCGCAGGGGGGAAGGCTACACCTTC
few . TRBJ2-7 TRBV7-2 CASSLGGGLVQYF TGTGCCAGCAGCTTAGGGGGCGGTTTGGTGCAGTACTTC